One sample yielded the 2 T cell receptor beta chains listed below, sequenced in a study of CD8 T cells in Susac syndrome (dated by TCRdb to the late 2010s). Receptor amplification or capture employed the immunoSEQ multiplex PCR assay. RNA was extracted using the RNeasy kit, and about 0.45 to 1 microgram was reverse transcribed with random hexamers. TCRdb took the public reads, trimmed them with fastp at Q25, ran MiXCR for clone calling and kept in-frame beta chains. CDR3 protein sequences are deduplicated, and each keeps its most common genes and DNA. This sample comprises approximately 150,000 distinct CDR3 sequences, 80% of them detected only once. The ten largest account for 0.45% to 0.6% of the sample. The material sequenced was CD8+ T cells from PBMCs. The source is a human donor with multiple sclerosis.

CDR3 protein: CASSSQLADNEQFF. The CDR3 DNA sequence: TGTGCCAGCAGTTCCCAACTAGCGGACAATGAGCAGTTCTTC. V usage is TRBV27 and J usage is TRBJ2-1; 8 positions agree with TRBD2. The J segment lost 5 bases and the V segment lost 4 bases, leaving 4 bases of the junction unmatched. Germline-derived CDR1 and CDR2 are MNHEY and SMNVEV (reference sequence). This CDR3 has 14 residues.

Here the CDR3 reads CASSLDRGAEAFF. DNA for the CDR3: TGCGCCAGCAGCTTGGACAGGGGAGCTGAAGCTTTCTTT. This chain connects TRBV4-1 to TRBJ1-1, with 9 bases lining up with TRBD1. The CDR3 covers 13 residues. Germline V CDR1 and CDR2: MGHRA, YSYEKL. V shed 5 bases, J shed 6 bases, and the junction held 4 bases outside the gene matches.